The 30 T cell receptor beta chains presented below share a single source sample, sequenced in a study of somatic mutations in cytotoxic T cells in rheumatoid arthritis. Repertoires were generated with immunoSEQ multiplex PCR, while TCRdb's copy carries only in-frame clones and drops some. The data hold 15,000 or so clones, with 70% to 85% observed a single time. The material sequenced was CD8+ T cells sorted from blood. These receptors came from an adult with rheumatoid arthritis.

V usage is TRBV6-6 and J usage is TRBJ2-3, with TRBD2 matching over 15 bases. This CDR3 comprises 16 residues. Trimming cost V 2 bases and J 6 bases; bases outside gene matches: 3. Germline V gene sequence: CDR1 MNHNY, CDR2 SVGAGI (reference sequence). The DNA of the CDR3 is TGTGCCAGCAGTTACGGGACTAGCGGGGGGCTTGATACGCAGTATTTT. Residues: CASSYGTSGGLDTQYF.

The V gene is TRBV7-9, the J gene TRBJ2-5; 7 nucleotides match TRBD1. This CDR3 is 17 amino acids long. Germline trimming cut 3 bases from V and 1 base from J; bases unmatched to any gene: 11. Germline-derived CDR1 and CDR2 are SEHNR and FQNEAQ (reference sequence). The CDR3 region is CASSLGRGQRFQETQYF. The CDR3 nucleotides read TGTGCCAGCAGCTTGGGTCGGGGACAGAGGTTCCAAGAGACCCAGTACTTC.

The DNA of the CDR3 is TGTGCCAGCAGTGAATTCTCCGGGACTAGCCCCTACGAGCAGTACTTC. This translates into CASSEFSGTSPYEQYF. The V and J genes are TRBV25-1 and TRBJ2-7; 9 bases map to TRBD2. The CDR3 spans 16 residues. V gave up 1 base and J gave up 2 bases; unmatched junction bases: 6. Germline V lookup: CDR1 MGHDK, CDR2 SYGVNS.

In its sample, this clone was seen once. The chain has TRBV27 and TRBJ1-6, with a weak D call TRBD1 (6 bases). The CDR3 extends over 16 amino acids. V was shortened by 6 bases and J by 0 bases, with 12 bases between the two germline ends. Germline-derived CDR1 and CDR2 are MNHEY and SMNVEV (reference sequence). This chain's CDR3 is CASSPTGLSYNSPLHF. In DNA, the CDR3 is TGTGCCAGCAGCCCTACAGGGCTCTCCTATAATTCACCCCTCCACTTT.

V usage is TRBV10-2 and J usage is TRBJ1-6; D unresolved. Germline V gives CDR1 WSHSY, CDR2 SAAADI. The germline V and J ends were trimmed by 3 bases and 6 bases, with 15 bases remaining between them. This CDR3 is built from 16 residues. The CDR3 loop is CASSEGPSGINSPLHF. Here the CDR3 DNA reads TGCGCCAGCAGTGAAGGTCCGAGCGGGATTAATTCACCCCTCCACTTT.

This clone was counted only a few times. The same CDR3 arises from other DNA sequences in this sample as well. The chain carries TRBV5-8 and TRBJ1-2; D is unclear. This CDR3 is 13 amino acids long. The V and J ends lost 1 base and 2 bases respectively, with 6 bases between them. Germline lookup yields CDR1 SGHTS and CDR2 YDEGEE. For the CDR3, the DNA is TGTGCCAGCAGCTTGACGGAAAACTATGGCTACACCTTC. The encoded protein is CASSLTENYGYTF.

The rearrangement uses TRBV13 and TRBJ2-7, with D unresolved. The length of the CDR3 is 14 residues. Trimming took 0 bases from V and 3 from J, leaving 9 bases between them. Germline V lookup: CDR1 PRHDT, CDR2 FYEKMQ (reference sequence). The CDR3: CASSLGTKGYEQYF. The CDR3 nucleotides read TGTGCCAGCAGCTTAGGAACTAAGGGCTACGAGCAGTACTTC. Variable domain in full (rest from reference TRBV13 and TRBJ2-7): AAGVIQSPRHLIKEKRETATLKCYPIPRHDTVYWYQQGPGQDPQFLISFYEKMQSDKGSIPDRFSAQQFSDYHSELNMSSLELGDSALYFCASSLGTKGYEQYFGPGTRLTVT.

This chain uses TRBV6-5 with TRBJ2-1, with a possible D match to TRBD2 (5 bases). Germline V gene lookup returns CDR1 MNHEY and CDR2 SVGAGI. Between the trimmed V and J ends, which lost 2 bases and 7 bases, there was a span of 9 bases. CDR3 size: 13 residues. The CDR3 region is CASSYDPGNEQFF. In DNA form, the CDR3 reads TGTGCCAGCAGTTACGACCCGGGGAATGAGCAGTTCTTC.

This rearrangement joins TRBV5-6 to TRBJ2-5; a weak D match, TRBD2 (6 bases). Germline CDR1 SGHDT, CDR2 YYEEEE. Trimming took off 4 bases at V and 5 bases at J, with 15 bases between the two ends. This CDR3 is built from 14 residues. This CDR3 is CASSVGLVIETQYF. CDR3 nucleotides: TGTGCCAGCAGCGTGGGACTGGTCATCGAGACCCAGTACTTC.

V is TRBV5-6 and J is TRBJ1-4; D is unclear. Germline lookup yields CDR1 SGHDT and CDR2 YYEEEE. V was shortened by 2 bases and J by 8 bases, with 10 bases between the two germline ends. The CDR3 extends over 13 amino acids. CDR3 in DNA: TGTGCCAGCAGCTTTGTGGCAGAAGAAAAACTGTTTTTT. Amino acid sequence: CASSFVAEEKLFF.

V and J are TRBV30 and TRBJ2-1, with 9 bases identical to TRBD2. CDR1 and CDR2 from the germline V gene are GTSNPN and SVGIG (reference sequence). V lost 3 bases, J lost 6 bases, and 6 bases stayed unmatched. The CDR3 contains 14 residues. Here the CDR3 DNA reads TGTGCCTGGAGGTGGACTAGCGCTCGCAATGAGCAGTTCTTC. Translating gives CAWRWTSARNEQFF.

This chain uses TRBV19 with TRBJ2-1; 9 bases line up with TRBD2. Trimming cost V 3 bases and J 9 bases; bases outside gene matches: 12. The CDR3 runs 16 residues. The V gene's germline CDR1 is LNHDA and CDR2 SQIVND (reference sequence). The CDR3 reads CASSIWDGGGEIEQFF. CDR3 DNA: TGTGCCAGTAGTATTTGGGATGGCGGGGGGGAGATTGAGCAGTTCTTC.

The CDR3: CASTQLGRGYTF. The CDR3, as DNA: TGTGCCAGCACCCAACTCGGCCGAGGCTACACCTTC. This chain joins TRBV6-5 and TRBJ1-2; no reliable D call. V lost 7 bases to trimming and J lost 8 bases, with 14 bases between them. Germline CDR1 reads MNHEY; CDR2 reads SVGAGI. CDR3 length: 12 residues.

V is TRBV6-4 and J is TRBJ2-7; TRBD1 aligns across 11 bases. This CDR3 is built from 13 residues. Trimming took 5 bases from V and 7 from J; bases not matched to a gene: 4. CDR1 MRHNA and CDR2 SNTAGT come from the germline V gene. The CDR3, as DNA: TGTGCCAGCAGTTGGGACAGGGGGGTAGAGCAGTACTTC. This codes for CASSWDRGVEQYF.

The chain combines TRBV27 with TRBJ2-7; no clear D gene. Per germline, CDR1 MNHEY and CDR2 SMNVEV (reference sequence). V was trimmed by 3 bases and J by 3 bases, leaving 15 bases between them. The CDR3 consists of 15 residues. DNA for the CDR3: TGTGCCAGCAGTTTTGACCCCCGAAAGGTCTACGAGCAGTACTTC. Translation gives CASSFDPRKVYEQYF.

This clone has only one observation. The chain joins TRBV5-4 to TRBJ1-2; D unclear. CDR3 length equals 16 residues. V was shortened by 0 bases and J by 1 base, with 13 bases between the two germline ends. Germline V gene data show CDR1 as SGHNT and CDR2 as YYREEE (reference sequence). The CDR3 DNA reads TGTGCCAGCAGCTTGGTCCCCAGTGCCAATAACTATGGCTACACCTTC. It specifies CASSLVPSANNYGYTF.

The chain carries TRBV4-1 and TRBJ2-3; 8 bases are shared with TRBD2. Germline lookup yields CDR1 MGHRA and CDR2 YSYEKL. The CDR3 covers 17 residues. V was clipped by 0 bases and J by 4 bases; unmatched bases: 9. In nucleotides, the CDR3 is TGCGCCAGCAGCCAAGAAGCCTGGCGGGGGGTTGCAGATACGCAGTATTTT. Translating gives CASSQEAWRGVADTQYF.

The chain carries TRBV6-4 and TRBJ1-2; D call uncertain. This CDR3 is 15 amino acids long. The germline V gene encodes CDR1 MRHNA and CDR2 SNTAGT. The V gene lost 3 bases and the J gene lost 4 bases, with 15 bases spanning the gap. CDR3 region: CASSERKGLGYGYTF. The DNA of the CDR3 is TGTGCCAGCAGTGAACGAAAAGGGTTAGGCTATGGCTACACCTTC.

V gene TRBV5-5 combines with J gene TRBJ2-7; a possible D gene is TRBD1 (5 bases). From germline, CDR1 is SGHKS and CDR2 YYEKEE (reference sequence). The V gene lost 4 bases and the J gene lost 1 base, with 12 bases spanning the gap. This CDR3 is built from 14 residues. For the CDR3, the DNA is TGTGCCAGCAGCCTCAGGGCCCAATCCTACGAGCAGTACTTC. It yields the protein CASSLRAQSYEQYF. The full variable domain, in which reference TRBV5-5 and TRBJ2-7 provide the parts outside the CDR3, is DAGVTQSPTHLIKTRGQQVTLRCSPISGHKSVSWYQQVLGQGPQFIFQYYEKEERGRGNFPDRFSARQFPNYSSELNVNALLLGDSALYLCASSLRAQSYEQYFGPGTRLTVT.

The gene calls are TRBV4-1 and TRBJ1-2; 9 bases match TRBD1. Germline-derived CDR1 and CDR2 are MGHRA and YSYEKL. This CDR3 is 15 amino acids long. The J segment lost 7 bases and the V segment lost 2 bases, leaving 8 bases of the junction unmatched. The CDR3 DNA follows: TGCGCCAGCAGCCAAATACAGGGGGCAAATCTTGGCTACACCTTC. Its protein product is CASSQIQGANLGYTF.

V and J are TRBV27 and TRBJ1-6; a weak D match, TRBD1 (5 bases). V gave up 6 bases and J gave up 9 bases, with 9 bases separating them. Germline loops: CDR1 MNHEY, CDR2 SMNVEV (reference sequence). The CDR3 contains 12 residues. The chain's CDR3 is CASSPGISPLHF. The CDR3 DNA reads as TGTGCCAGCAGCCCAGGGATTTCACCCCTCCACTTT.

The chain uses TRBV7-6 and TRBJ2-7; unclear D gene. CDR3 length: 13 amino acids. Per germline, CDR1 SGHVS and CDR2 FNYEAQ. The V end lost 5 bases, the J end lost 1 base, and 9 bases lay between the germline ends. The CDR3, as DNA: TGTGCCAGCAGCCAAACAGCTTCCTACGAGCAGTACTTC. This sequence encodes CASSQTASYEQYF.

The chain carries TRBV19 and TRBJ2-1; D remains ambiguous. V was shortened by 1 base and J by 2 bases, with 9 bases between the two germline ends. This CDR3 region has 15 residues. Looked up from germline, CDR1 is LNHDA and CDR2 is SQIVND (reference sequence). The CDR3 sequence is CASSIGHSPYNEQFF. The CDR3 DNA follows: TGTGCCAGTAGTATAGGGCACAGTCCCTACAATGAGCAGTTCTTC.

The chain combines TRBV15 with TRBJ1-1; D remains unclear. Germline V gene data show CDR1 as LNHNV and CDR2 as YYDKDF (reference sequence). The V end was cut by 2 bases, the J end by 1 base, with 8 bases between. The CDR3 extends over 14 amino acids. Here the CDR3 DNA reads TGTGCCACCAGCAGACCTACAGAGAACACTGAAGCTTTCTTT. It specifies CATSRPTENTEAFF.

This clone was picked up one time. The chain uses TRBV30 and TRBJ2-7, with D perhaps TRBD1 (6 bases). Germline CDR1 is GTSNPN and CDR2 is SVGIG (reference sequence). The ends were cut back, 2 bases at V and 4 bases at J, with 9 bases in the middle. The length of the CDR3 is 12 residues. CDR3 in amino acids: CAWSPDRYEQYF. DNA of the CDR3: TGTGCCTGGAGTCCGGACAGATACGAGCAGTACTTC. The variable domain in full, with the rest retrieved from reference TRBV30 and TRBJ2-7, is SQTIHQWPATLVQPVGSPLSLECTVEGTSNPNLYWYRQAAGRGLQLLFYSVGIGQISSEVPQNLSASRPQDRQFILSSKKLLLSDSGFYLCAWSPDRYEQYFGPGTRLTVT.

This clone came up once. J is TRBJ1-2 and V is TRBV4-1, with D maybe TRBD1 (6 bases). The V gene lost 4 bases and the J gene lost 6 bases, with 18 bases spanning the gap. The CDR3 length is 15 residues. CDR1 is MGHRA and CDR2 is YSYEKL in the germline V gene. For the CDR3, the DNA is TGCGCCAGCAGCCCTCGCTTGGGGGGCGAAAATGGCTACACCTTC. Its translation: CASSPRLGGENGYTF.

The chain uses TRBV19 and TRBJ2-7; D possibly corresponds to TRBD2 (6 bases). The CDR3 runs to 15 residues. CDR1 and CDR2 (germline): LNHDA, SQIVND (reference sequence). V was trimmed by 1 base and J by 6 bases, leaving 16 bases between them. The CDR3 spells CASSIVASDYSEQYF. For the CDR3, the DNA is TGTGCCAGTAGTATAGTGGCTAGCGATTATTCCGAGCAGTACTTC.

This sequence joins TRBV10-3 and TRBJ2-2; D is unclear. Germline CDR1 is ENHRY and CDR2 is SYGVKD. The CDR3 consists of 12 residues. The V end lost 7 bases, the J end lost 0 bases, and 3 bases lay between the germline ends. CDR3 sequence: CAITPNTGELFF. The DNA of the CDR3 is TGTGCCATCACCCCGAACACCGGGGAGCTGTTTTTT.

V and J are TRBV27 and TRBJ2-7; 10 nucleotides line up with TRBD1. The CDR3 loop spans 14 amino acids. The V gene's germline CDR1 is MNHEY and CDR2 SMNVEV (reference sequence). Unmatched junction bases numbered 4, after V lost 5 bases and J lost 3 bases. The CDR3 loop reads CASSLGQGGYEQYF. Here the CDR3 DNA reads TGTGCCAGCAGTCTCGGACAGGGGGGCTACGAGCAGTACTTC.

The V and J genes are TRBV7-9 and TRBJ2-5; TRBD1 might be the D (6 bases). V gave up 6 bases and J gave up 5 bases, with 22 bases separating them. This CDR3 has 16 residues. Germline-derived CDR1 and CDR2 are SEHNR and FQNEAQ (reference sequence). The CDR3 nucleotides are TGTGCCAGCAGACCCGCCACAGGGTTCGTATCGGAGACCCAGTACTTC. Protein sequence: CASRPATGFVSETQYF.